Here is one TCR beta chain with its context. No antigen is known for it. The data belong to a study of Tregs in tolerant kidney transplant recipients. Overall study findings and caveats: Expanding Tregs on activated donor B cells appeared to best identify donor-specific TCRbeta clones. Biological reproducibility was not directly addressed, but technical replication error appeared minimal. Findings come from small patient numbers and require larger validation.

Produced via immunoSEQ multiplex PCR; TCRdb's table is partial and in-frame only. The repertoire holds some 55,000 clones, around 88% seen once, with 4% to 6.5% in the top ten. This clonotype originated in a human donor in good health. Specimen: CD4+ T cells from blood.

The CDR3 DNA is TGTGCCACCAGCCAGAGGGGCAGAGGAGCCTACGAGCAGTACTTC. Residues: CATSQRGRGAYEQYF. This chain uses TRBV15 with TRBJ2-7; TRBD1 or TRBD2 may be the D gene (5 bases each). The CDR3 extends over 15 amino acids. V lost 5 bases to trimming and J lost 2 bases, with 16 bases between them. Per germline, CDR1 LNHNV and CDR2 YYDKDF (reference sequence).